A single sample is the source of the 8 T cell receptor beta chains below, sequenced in a study of T cells after yellow fever vaccination. TCRdb passed the 5' RACE reads through MiXCR, listing each CDR3 protein once. The profile covers roughly 310,000 distinct CDR3 sequences, with 3% to 4.5% appearing a single time and around 20% taken by the ten largest. This material consisted of PBMCs, taken on the day of the yellow fever booster vaccination. These receptors originate from a young man who received the YFV17D yellow fever vaccine.

CDR3 nucleotide sequence: TGCAGTGCAGCCCAGGGGGCGATCAATGAGCAGTTCTTC. This codes for CSAAQGAINEQFF. This chain connects TRBV20-1 to TRBJ2-1; TRBD1 matches at 8 bases. This CDR3 comprises 13 residues. The trim removed 6 bases at V and 6 bases at J, leaving 7 bases unmatched. Germline assignment: CDR1 DFQATT and CDR2 SNEGSKA (reference sequence).

This clonotype was counted ten times or more. The rearrangement links TRBV7-6 to TRBJ2-1, with TRBD1 as a possible D gene (5 bases). The germline V and J ends were trimmed by 6 bases and 4 bases, with 7 bases remaining between them. Germline V gene sequence: CDR1 SGHVS, CDR2 FNYEAQ. CDR3 length: 12 amino acids. In DNA form, the CDR3 reads TGTGCCAGCAGGACAGATTACAATGAGCAGTTCTTC. This encodes CASRTDYNEQFF.

The rearrangement links TRBV6-5 to TRBJ1-2, with D perhaps TRBD1 (6 bases). This CDR3 region has 17 residues. CDR1 and CDR2 from the germline V gene are MNHEY and SVGAGI. The V end lost 7 bases, the J end lost 4 bases, and 25 bases lay between the germline ends. CDR3 sequence (DNA): TGTGCCAGCACCAAGAAGGGGGGCTTCGTTCCCATCTATGGCTACACCTTC. It specifies CASTKKGGFVPIYGYTF.

This clonotype was counted between two and nine times. This sequence joins TRBV7-2 and TRBJ2-3; D is unresolved. The germline CDR1 and CDR2 sequences are SGHTA and FQGNSA. The CDR3 runs to 13 residues. The ends were cut back, 1 base at V and 13 bases at J, with 15 bases in the middle. CDR3 protein: CASSLESNRREYF. CDR3 sequence (DNA): TGTGCCAGCAGCTTAGAGTCGAACCGACGGGAGTATTTT.

This clonotype showed up many times. The chain has TRBV7-2 and TRBJ2-1; a possible D gene is TRBD2 (5 bases). The length of the CDR3 is 13 residues. The V gene lost 6 bases and the J gene lost 8 bases, with 14 bases spanning the gap. Per the germline V gene, CDR1 is SGHTA and CDR2 is FQGNSA. The CDR3 here is CASSSIGGYEQFF. In DNA form, the CDR3 reads TGTGCCAGCAGTTCGATCGGAGGTTATGAGCAGTTCTTC. The full variable domain, with the rest looked up from reference TRBV7-2 and TRBJ2-1, is GAGVSQSPSNKVTEKGKDVELRCDPISGHTALYWYRQSLGQGLEFLIYFQGNSAPDKSGLPSDRFSAERTGGSVSTLTIQRTQQEDSAVYLCASSSIGGYEQFFGPGTRLTVL.

This chain connects TRBV7-2 to TRBJ2-1, with 8 positions matching TRBD2. The CDR3 sequence is 14 residues long. Per germline, CDR1 SGHTA and CDR2 FQGNSA. The trim removed 5 bases at V and 5 bases at J, leaving 5 bases unmatched. The CDR3 loop reads CASSRGGNDNEQFF. In DNA form, the CDR3 reads TGTGCCAGCAGCCGCGGGGGGAACGACAATGAGCAGTTCTTC.

This clonotype came up many times. The gene calls are TRBV10-2 and TRBJ2-7, with D possibly called TRBD1 or TRBD2 (5 bases each). Per germline, CDR1 WSHSY and CDR2 SAAADI. The CDR3 runs to 14 residues. V was trimmed by 7 bases and J by 1 base, leaving 14 bases between them. The DNA of the CDR3 is TGCGCCAGCAATCCGGGACCCGGATCCTACGAGCAGTACGTC. Its translation is CASNPGPGSYEQYV.

The CDR3 loop reads CASSLAPGGAYEQYF. The CDR3 region has the DNA TGTGCCAGCAGCTTGGCCCCAGGGGGAGCCTACGAGCAGTACTTC. This sequence joins TRBV5-5 and TRBJ2-7; 7 positions agree with TRBD1. The CDR3 consists of 15 residues. The ends lost 0 bases at V and 2 bases at J; junction bases unmatched: 5. In germline, CDR1 is SGHKS, CDR2 YYEKEE (reference sequence).